The next 26 T cell receptor beta chains were all read from a single sample in a study of shared clonotypes between healthy human individuals (dated by TCRdb to about 2020). The library was prepared using the immunoSEQ multiplex PCR assay. TCRdb carries this immuneACCESS record with in-frame sequences only. Its versions omit some clonotypes, under half of them owing to an unresolved V gene in the studies checked, with the rest unexplained. For this sample the table gives around 550,000 clones, of which 90% to 97% were detected only once. 0.06% of the sample goes to the ten largest clones. The specimen was naive CD4+ T cells sorted from blood. Taken with the paper, the label for cell subset or site translates to: CD45RA+ positively selected. The receptors were sampled from a woman aged 25-40 years in good health.

This chain joins TRBV19 and TRBJ1-1, with D uncertain. Trimming took off 7 bases at V and 0 bases at J, with 21 bases between the two ends. The CDR3 covers 17 residues. Germline CDR1 LNHDA, CDR2 SQIVND (reference sequence). Here the CDR3 reads CASTITPRSIMNTEAFF. The CDR3 bases are TGTGCCAGTACCATTACCCCTCGCAGTATTATGAACACTGAAGCTTTCTTT.

This clone was observed once. The rearrangement joins TRBV29-1 to TRBJ2-7; TRBD1 matches at 7 bases. The CDR3 contains 12 residues. Germline trimming cut 7 bases from V and 0 bases from J; bases unmatched to any gene: 3. Germline values: CDR1 SQVTM, CDR2 ANQGSEA. Here the CDR3 DNA reads TGCAGCGCACAGGGGAACTCCTACGAGCAGTACTTC. This sequence encodes CSAQGNSYEQYF.

The genes are TRBV7-2 and TRBJ2-1; TRBD2 aligns across 10 bases. Germline-derived CDR1 and CDR2 are SGHTA and FQGNSA. The CDR3 runs to 16 residues. The ends lost 1 base at V and 4 bases at J; junction bases unmatched: 4. The CDR3 nucleotides read TGTGCCAGCAGCTTAGTGCCTAGCGGGAGATACAATGAGCAGTTCTTC. Protein: CASSLVPSGRYNEQFF.

The gene calls are TRBV27 and TRBJ1-1, with TRBD1 identical over 8 bases. V shed 6 bases, J shed 1 base, and the junction held 10 bases outside the gene matches. The CDR3 totals 16 residues. CDR1 is MNHEY and CDR2 is SMNVEV in the germline V gene (reference sequence). CDR3 sequence reads: CASRVQLGQGNTEAFF. CDR3 coding DNA: TGTGCCAGCAGAGTCCAACTTGGACAGGGGAACACTGAAGCTTTCTTT.

The rearrangement uses TRBV6-7 and TRBJ2-3; 14 bases align to TRBD2. TRBV6-7 is an ORF, with its function uncertain. V gave up 5 bases and J gave up 4 bases; unmatched junction bases: 11. The CDR3 is made up of 18 amino acids. As DNA, the CDR3 is TGTGCCAGCAGTCCATGGACTAGCGGGAGGTTAGGCGCAGATACGCAGTATTTT. Translating gives CASSPWTSGRLGADTQYF.

This chain connects TRBV6-1 to TRBJ1-2; D gene ambiguous. V lost 9 bases, J lost 2 bases, and 13 bases lay in between. The germline V gene encodes CDR1 MNHNS and CDR2 SASEGT. This CDR3 is built from 13 residues. CDR3 in amino acids: CASLLTDNYGYTF. CDR3 in DNA: TGTGCCAGTCTTCTTACAGACAACTATGGCTACACCTTC.

The chain joins TRBV4-1 to TRBJ2-1; D uncertain. The CDR3 extends over 17 amino acids. V was pared by 4 bases and J by 0 bases, with 16 bases between. The germline V gene has CDR1 MGHRA and CDR2 YSYEKL. The CDR3 is CASSRSWTVSSYNEQFF. In DNA, the CDR3 is TGCGCCAGCAGCCGGTCTTGGACGGTGAGCTCCTACAATGAGCAGTTCTTC.

This chain links TRBV7-3 with TRBJ2-5, with 8 bases matching TRBD1. The CDR3 runs 16 residues. Trimming took 0 bases from V and 4 from J; bases not matched to a gene: 7. Germline CDR1 and CDR2: SGHTA and FQGTGA. The CDR3 spells CASSLTSGQGGETQYF. CDR3 nucleotide sequence: TGTGCCAGCAGCTTAACGAGCGGACAGGGAGGAGAGACCCAGTACTTC.

Remarks on this clone: This CDR3 is also generated by other DNA sequences in the sample. The gene calls are TRBV18 and TRBJ2-3, with D uncertain. Trimming cost V 6 bases and J 1 base, with 8 bases left between them. This CDR3 is 13 amino acids long. The germline V gene encodes CDR1 KGHSH and CDR2 LQKENI. CDR3 sequence reads: CASSRGGTDTQYF. CDR3 DNA: TGTGCCAGCTCCCGCGGTGGCACAGATACGCAGTATTTT. Full variable domain (outside the CDR3, taken from reference TRBV18 and TRBJ2-3): NAGVMQNPRHLVRRRGQEARLRCSPMKGHSHVYWYRQLPEEGLKFMVYLQKENIIDESGMPKERFSAEFPKEGPSILRIQQVVRGDSAAYFCASSRGGTDTQYFGPGTRLTVL.

The chain joins TRBV28 to TRBJ2-4; TRBD1 aligns across 8 bases. Germline V CDR1 and CDR2: MDHEN, SYDVKM. The J segment lost 0 bases and the V segment lost 6 bases, leaving 4 bases of the junction unmatched. This CDR3 is 15 amino acids long. CDR3 nucleotide sequence: TGTGCCAGCAGGGGACAGGAACTAGCCAAAAACATTCAGTACTTC. Encoded protein: CASRGQELAKNIQYF.

This rearrangement joins TRBV19 to TRBJ1-5, with no clear D. Germline assignment: CDR1 LNHDA and CDR2 SQIVND (reference sequence). Trimming removed 7 bases at V and 7 bases at J, with 17 bases between. The CDR3 extends over 14 amino acids. CDR3 amino acids: CASTVRVSRQPQHF. The DNA of the CDR3 is TGTGCCAGTACCGTCCGTGTCAGTAGACAGCCCCAGCATTTT. Looking up the rest from reference TRBV19 and TRBJ1-5 gives the full variable domain: DGGITQSPKYLFRKEGQNVTLSCEQNLNHDAMYWYRQDPGQGLRLIYYSQIVNDFQKGDIAEGYSVSREKKESFPLTVTSAQKNPTAFYLCASTVRVSRQPQHFGDGTRLSIL.

The V call is TRBV18, the J call TRBJ2-3, with D possibly matching TRBD1 (6 bases). The CDR3 loop spans 13 amino acids. Germline V CDR1 and CDR2: KGHSH, LQKENI. Trimming cost V 6 bases and J 3 bases, with 10 bases left between them. The CDR3 DNA is TGTGCCAGCTCTCCTCAGGGGACAGATACGCAGTATTTT. It translates to CASSPQGTDTQYF. Filled out from reference TRBV18 and TRBJ2-3, the complete variable domain reads NAGVMQNPRHLVRRRGQEARLRCSPMKGHSHVYWYRQLPEEGLKFMVYLQKENIIDESGMPKERFSAEFPKEGPSILRIQQVVRGDSAAYFCASSPQGTDTQYFGPGTRLTVL.

The chain has TRBV5-1 and TRBJ2-3; D is ambiguous. The V and J ends lost 3 bases and 6 bases respectively, with 11 bases between them. This CDR3 is 13 amino acids long. Germline V gene sequence: CDR1 SGHRS, CDR2 YFSETQ. The chain's CDR3 is CASSSIPGDTQYF. CDR3 nucleotides: TGCGCCAGCAGCTCTATCCCTGGGGATACGCAGTATTTT. The complete variable domain, with remaining parts taken from reference TRBV5-1 and TRBJ2-3, reads KAGVTQTPRYLIKTRGQQVTLSCSPISGHRSVSWYQQTPGQGLQFLFEYFSETQRNKGNFPGRFSGRQFSNSRSEMNVSTLELGDSALYLCASSSIPGDTQYFGPGTRLTVL.

The V gene is TRBV5-8, the J gene TRBJ2-4; 9 positions agree with TRBD2. CDR3 size: 16 residues. V was pared by 0 bases and J by 0 bases, with 1 base of the junction left unmatched. Germline CDR1 is SGHTS and CDR2 is YDEGEE. The CDR3 coding sequence is TGTGCCAGCAGCTTGGTAGCGGGGGTAGCCAAAAACATTCAGTACTTC. This codes for CASSLVAGVAKNIQYF.

The chain has TRBV19 and TRBJ2-7; 8 bases fit TRBD1. This CDR3 region has 14 residues. Germline CDR1 LNHDA, CDR2 SQIVND (reference sequence). With 5 bases clipped from V and 6 bases from J, the junction kept 9 bases outside the gene matches. CDR3 DNA sequence: TGTGCCAGTAGTTTAGGGACAGGAATCTCCGAGCAGTACTTC. This sequence encodes CASSLGTGISEQYF. Full variable domain (missing parts from reference TRBV19 and TRBJ2-7): DGGITQSPKYLFRKEGQNVTLSCEQNLNHDAMYWYRQDPGQGLRLIYYSQIVNDFQKGDIAEGYSVSREKKESFPLTVTSAQKNPTAFYLCASSLGTGISEQYFGPGTRLTVT.

The chain joins TRBV28 to TRBJ2-7; 10 nucleotides agree with TRBD1. Trimming took 6 bases from V and 7 from J; bases not matched to a gene: 6. The CDR3 is made up of 13 amino acids. Germline V gene lookup returns CDR1 MDHEN and CDR2 SYDVKM. The CDR3 DNA follows: TGTGCCAGCAGATTGGACAGGGGGAGAGAGCAGTACTTC. Translation gives CASRLDRGREQYF.

The chain has TRBV2 and TRBJ2-7; 11 bases are shared with TRBD2. V gave up 6 bases and J gave up 2 bases; unmatched junction bases: 3. Per the germline V gene, CDR1 is SNHLY and CDR2 is FYNNEI. This CDR3 is built from 14 residues. The CDR3 sequence is CASRVLAGAYEQYF. In nucleotides, the CDR3 is TGTGCCAGCAGAGTACTAGCGGGAGCCTACGAGCAGTACTTC.

The J gene is TRBJ2-5, the V gene TRBV4-1; 10 nucleotides line up with TRBD2. The J call may be faulty, since TRBJ2-7 better matches the DNA end. The CDR3 loop spans 17 amino acids. Germline lookup yields CDR1 MGHRA and CDR2 YSYEKL. The CDR3: CASSQGLAGGSSYEQYF. The CDR3 coding sequence is TGCGCCAGCAGCCAAGGACTAGCGGGCGGGAGCTCCTACGAGCAGTACTTC.

The J gene is TRBJ2-5, the V gene TRBV28, with 7 bases matching TRBD2. CDR1 is MDHEN, CDR2 SYDVKM, per germline. The CDR3 length is 14 residues. V lost 10 bases and J lost 4; bases outside the gene matches: 12. The CDR3 sequence is CAITRGVTPETQYF. In DNA, the CDR3 is TGTGCCATCACCCGGGGGGTTACCCCAGAGACCCAGTACTTC.

V gene TRBV19 combines with J gene TRBJ2-5; 7 bases fit TRBD2. The CDR3 has 15 residues. Looked up from germline, CDR1 is LNHDA and CDR2 is SQIVND (reference sequence). V dropped 4 bases and J dropped 2; count of bases not matched to a gene: 7. CDR3: CASSRSTSVQETQYF. The DNA for the CDR3 is TGTGCCAGTAGTAGGTCCACTAGCGTACAAGAGACCCAGTACTTC.

V gene TRBV19 combines with J gene TRBJ1-2; D might be TRBD1 (5 bases). The CDR3 is 12 residues long. The V gene's germline CDR1 is LNHDA and CDR2 SQIVND (reference sequence). Trimming stripped 11 bases from V and 8 bases from J, with 18 bases between. Here the CDR3 DNA reads TGTGCCGGATCCACAGGTGGGGAAGGCTACACCTTC. Residues: CAGSTGGEGYTF.

On this clone: An end of the junction differs from the germline gene, which may be a read error. This same CDR3 is encoded by further DNA sequences in the sample. The rearrangement joins TRBV10-3 to TRBJ1-1; tentatively, D is TRBD1 (6 bases). In germline, CDR1 is ENHRY, CDR2 SYGVKD. The CDR3 is made up of 15 amino acids. CDR3 region: CAINRDTGDNTEAFF. CDR3 coding DNA: TGTGCCATCAACCGGGACACGGGGGACAACACTGAAGCTTTCTTC.

The J gene is TRBJ2-2, the V gene TRBV28, with a possible D match to TRBD1 (6 bases). The CDR3 runs to 14 residues. Per the germline V gene, CDR1 is MDHEN and CDR2 is SYDVKM. V was cut by 8 bases and J by 5 bases, with 15 bases left in between. CDR3 sequence: CASRQVERTGELFF. CDR3 sequence (DNA): TGTGCCAGCCGACAGGTGGAAAGGACCGGGGAGCTGTTTTTT.

The chain links TRBV9 to TRBJ2-2, with D possibly being TRBD1 (6 bases). Germline CDR1 is SGDLS and CDR2 is YYNGEE. The V gene lost 4 bases and the J gene lost 5 bases, with 18 bases spanning the gap. This CDR3 has 16 residues. The chain's CDR3 is CASSSRPRGRTGELFF. The CDR3, as DNA: TGTGCCAGCAGCAGCCGGCCCAGGGGAAGGACCGGGGAGCTGTTTTTT. Combining the CDR3 with reference TRBV9 and TRBJ2-2 gives the whole variable domain DSGVTQTPKHLITATGQRVTLRCSPRSGDLSVYWYQQSLDQGLQFLIQYYNGEERAKGNILERFSAQQFPDLHSELNLSSLELGDSALYFCASSSRPRGRTGELFFGEGSRLTVL.

This clone was picked up one time. This chain uses TRBV5-4 with TRBJ1-1; no clear D. CDR1 SGHNT and CDR2 YYREEE come from the germline V gene (reference sequence). Trimming shortened V by 0 bases and J by 4 bases, and 16 bases separated the two germline ends. The CDR3 sequence is 16 residues long. In DNA, the CDR3 is TGTGCCAGCAGCTTGGGGACGTGGCCCATGAGCACTGAAGCTTTCTTT. It encodes CASSLGTWPMSTEAFF.

This chain links TRBV10-2 with TRBJ1-5, with unresolved D. Germline V gene lookup returns CDR1 WSHSY and CDR2 SAAADI. Trimming took off 3 bases at V and 7 bases at J, with 13 bases between the two ends. The CDR3 is 14 amino acids. The CDR3 sequence: CASSDRGLRQPQHF. In DNA form, the CDR3 reads TGCGCCAGCAGTGACCGTGGGTTGAGGCAGCCCCAGCATTTT.